This TCR beta chain was profiled in a study of cytomegalovirus exposure and HLA in healthy donors. Vbeta (60) and Jbeta (13) primers were used in the PCR. Profiling relied on immunoSEQ multiplex PCR, and the TCRdb table lists in-frame clones only, not all of them. This sample yields fewer than 200,000 clones, of which 75% to 85% are seen a single time; about 0.7% belongs to the top ten. As for the donors, each was a healthy bone marrow donor. Per the germline V gene, CDR1 is GTSNPN and CDR2 is SVGIG (reference sequence). The J segment lost 8 bases and the V segment lost 0 bases, leaving 14 bases of the junction unmatched. This CDR3 has 16 residues. Study outcomes and limitations: It has been reported that TCR beta sequences accurately predicted the HLA-A and HLA-B alleles of most subjects.

Note on this clone: Its target is unknown.

The sequenced sample was PBMCs. The chain has TRBV30 and TRBJ1-2; 8 bases agree with TRBD1. This TCR came from a boy younger than 18 in good health and CMV-seronegative. CDR3: CAWSVRRGQGAQGYTF. For the CDR3, the DNA is TGTGCCTGGAGTGTAAGACGAGGGCAGGGGGCTCAAGGCTACACCTTC.